These 10 T cell receptor beta chains share one sample of origin, sequenced in a study of cytomegalovirus exposure and HLA in healthy donors. Use of 60 Vbeta and 13 Jbeta primers characterized the PCR. Using immunoSEQ multiplex PCR, the repertoire was profiled, and TCRdb retains in-frame clones only, with some absent. The sample shows roughly 220,000 clones, around 64% of them seen only once. The sequenced material came from PBMCs. The receptors originated from a man in his forties in good health and CMV-seropositive.

This sequence joins TRBV7-9 and TRBJ2-3, with 11 nucleotides matching TRBD2. The V segment lost 5 bases and the J segment 0 bases; nucleotides outside the gene matches: 4. The germline gives CDR1 SEHNR, CDR2 FQNEAQ (reference sequence). This CDR3 spans 16 amino acids. Here the CDR3 DNA reads TGTGCCAGCAGCCAGACTAGCGGGGCCAGCACAGATACGCAGTATTTT. Translation gives CASSQTSGASTDTQYF.

In its sample, this clone was seen once. This sequence joins TRBV11-2 and TRBJ1-1; possibly TRBD1 for D (6 bases). This CDR3 spans 15 amino acids. V was pared by 1 base and J by 6 bases, with 15 bases between. Germline CDR1 and CDR2: SGHAT and FQNNGV. The CDR3 reads CASSLGALPGAEAFF. Written as DNA, the CDR3 is TGTGCCAGCAGCTTAGGTGCCCTGCCAGGGGCTGAAGCTTTCTTT.

This sequence joins TRBV15 and TRBJ2-5, with a tentative D call TRBD2 (5 bases). The DNA end favors TRBJ2-7, so the J call may be wrong. Per germline, CDR1 LNHNV and CDR2 YYDKDF (reference sequence). The CDR3 is made up of 17 amino acids. CDR3: CATSRLAGGPLGYEQYF. The CDR3 coding sequence is TGTGCCACCAGCAGACTAGCCGGCGGGCCTTTAGGGTACGAGCAGTACTTC.

The chain carries TRBV9 and TRBJ1-2, with 7 bases aligning to TRBD1. In germline, CDR1 is SGDLS, CDR2 YYNGEE. V lost 0 bases and J lost 0; bases outside the gene matches: 8. The CDR3 sequence is 17 residues long. CDR3 DNA sequence: TGTGCCAGCAGCGTAGAAGACAGGGCACGAGCTAACTATGGCTACACCTTC. Its translation: CASSVEDRARANYGYTF. The full variable domain, rest sourced from reference TRBV9 and TRBJ1-2, is DSGVTQTPKHLITATGQRVTLRCSPRSGDLSVYWYQQSLDQGLQFLIQYYNGEERAKGNILERFSAQQFPDLHSELNLSSLELGDSALYFCASSVEDRARANYGYTFGSGTRLTVV.

The chain joins TRBV2 to TRBJ2-7; D may be TRBD1 (5 bases). V gave up 4 bases and J gave up 6 bases, with 13 bases separating them. This CDR3 is built from 13 residues. Germline CDR1 reads SNHLY; CDR2 reads FYNNEI. The CDR3 protein is CASSGGLGGEQYF. The CDR3 DNA sequence: TGTGCCAGCAGTGGGGGCTTGGGCGGCGAGCAGTACTTC.

This clone has just a few counts. The rearrangement joins TRBV11-2 to TRBJ1-6; TRBD1 aligns across 7 bases. This CDR3 has 18 amino acids. The germline V gene encodes CDR1 SGHAT and CDR2 FQNNGV. After removal of 0 bases from V and 7 bases from J, the junction contained 12 bases not matched to a gene. In nucleotides, the CDR3 is TGTGCCAGCAGCTTAGATCAACAGAGGGGGCTGTTGAATTCACCCCTCCACTTT. Its translation is CASSLDQQRGLLNSPLHF.

The rearrangement links TRBV9 to TRBJ1-6, with 7 bases identical to TRBD1. The V segment lost 2 bases and the J segment 7 bases; nucleotides outside the gene matches: 3. CDR1 is SGDLS and CDR2 is YYNGEE in the germline V gene. CDR3 length equals 14 residues. Here the CDR3 DNA reads TGTGCCAGCAGCGTCCAGGGGGAAAATTCACCCCTCCACTTT. As protein: CASSVQGENSPLHF.

V is TRBV5-5 and J is TRBJ2-7; 12 nucleotides match TRBD2. J was trimmed by 4 bases and V by 4 bases; bases with no gene match: 6. The CDR3 covers 15 residues. Germline values: CDR1 SGHKS, CDR2 YYEKEE (reference sequence). CDR3 sequence reads: CASSHPGTSGYEQYF. DNA for the CDR3: TGTGCCAGCAGCCATCCCGGGACTAGCGGGTACGAGCAGTACTTC.

This clone was observed once. The rearrangement joins TRBV6-5 to TRBJ2-1; D is possibly TRBD2 (7 bases). The CDR3 runs to 15 residues. The ends were cut back, 4 bases at V and 7 bases at J, with 17 bases in the middle. Germline V gene data show CDR1 as MNHEY and CDR2 as SVGAGI. The CDR3 nucleotides read TGTGCCAGCAGTTTTATAGACAAGGGGGGGAATGAGCAGTTCTTC. This sequence encodes CASSFIDKGGNEQFF.

In the case of this clone: This likely traces to a read error, being one base from a far larger clone. The rearrangement joins TRBV5-1 to TRBJ2-7; 10 positions match TRBD1. The CDR3 is made up of 16 amino acids. J was trimmed by 5 bases and V by 2 bases; bases with no gene match: 10. CDR1 and CDR2 from the germline V gene are SGHRS and YFSETQ. CDR3 in DNA: TGCGCCAGCAGCTTTCCCCGGGACAGGGGAGTCGACGAGCAGTACTTC. Amino acids: CASSFPRDRGVDEQYF.